Here is one TCR beta chain with its context. This record belongs to a study of blood T cell repertoires in COVID-19. Study-wide context: Specimens from acute and convalescent COVID-19 originated in the United States, Italy and Spain. Sample material is recorded as cDNA or gDNA derived from T cells, B-cell-depleted T cells, or PBMCs.

In the authors' methods: The authors estimated nucleated cell counts from reference gene primer amplification. Repertoires were generated with immunoSEQ multiplex PCR, while TCRdb's copy carries only in-frame clones and drops some. V, J and clone size reflect that table, while D and trimming were determined from the DNA. The sample holds about 140,000 clones, around nine tenths seen once. Germline lookup yields CDR1 SGHTA and CDR2 FQGNSA. CDR3 length equals 15 residues. Trimming removed 3 bases from V and 0 bases from J, with 9 bases in between. The chain has TRBV7-2 and TRBJ1-3; D perhaps matches TRBD1 (6 bases). The clonotype comes from a woman aged 55-75 years with acute or convalescent COVID-19. Sequencing input: peripheral blood. Written as DNA, the CDR3 is TGTGCCAGCAGCTTTGGACAGACCTCTGGAAACACCATATATTTT. Protein sequence: CASSFGQTSGNTIYF.